This T cell receptor beta chain appears in the sequencing data of a study of T cells after somatic rescue of genetic block. TCRdb's table, derived via immunoSEQ multiplex PCR, lists solely in-frame clones and lacks some. This sample yields 45,000 to 55,000 clones, of which roughly 96% are seen a single time; about 0.075% belongs to the top ten. The germline V gene has CDR1 SGHRS and CDR2 YFSETQ. This CDR3 comprises 15 residues. Trimming removed 0 bases from V and 2 bases from J; junction bases left unmatched: 0. The TCR comes from a child under two years old. The sequenced sample consisted of peripheral blood mononuclear cells (PBMCs). The chain combines TRBV5-1 with TRBJ1-5; 9 bases map to TRBD1. The CDR3 bases are TGCGCCAGCAGCTTGGGGACAGGGGGCAATCAGCCCCAGCATTTT. This encodes CASSLGTGGNQPQHF.